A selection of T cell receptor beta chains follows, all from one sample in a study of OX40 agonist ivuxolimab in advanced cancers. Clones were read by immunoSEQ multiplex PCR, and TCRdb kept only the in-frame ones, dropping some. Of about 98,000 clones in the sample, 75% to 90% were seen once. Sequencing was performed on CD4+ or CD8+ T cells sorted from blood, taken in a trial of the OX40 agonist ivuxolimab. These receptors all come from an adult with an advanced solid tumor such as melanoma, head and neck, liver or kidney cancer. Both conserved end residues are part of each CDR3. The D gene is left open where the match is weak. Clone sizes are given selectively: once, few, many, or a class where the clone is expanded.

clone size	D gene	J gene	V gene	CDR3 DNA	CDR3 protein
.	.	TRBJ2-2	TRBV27	TGTGCCAGCAGTTTATCCCCTGACCGTGGAGGGGAGCTGTTTTTT	CASSLSPDRGGELFF
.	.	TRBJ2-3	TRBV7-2	TGTGCCAGCAGCTTAAAAGCCCGTTGGGGGGTCCCCGCAGATACGCAGTATTTT	CASSLKARWGVPADTQYF
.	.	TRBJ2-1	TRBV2	TGTGCCAGCACGCTAATAATCAACTTGGGGAACTTCTTC	CASTLIINLGNFF
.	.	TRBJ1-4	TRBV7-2	TGTGCCAGCAGCGGGGCTAATGAAAAACTGTTTTTT	CASSGANEKLFF
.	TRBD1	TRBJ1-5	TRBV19	TGTGCCAGTAGTATAAGCCCCCGGGACAGGGTCAATCCCCAGCATTTT	CASSISPRDRVNPQHF
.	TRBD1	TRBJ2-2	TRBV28	TGTGCCAGCAGTTTAGTGGGACAGGGGGCAAGCGGGGAGCTGTTTTTT	CASSLVGQGASGELFF
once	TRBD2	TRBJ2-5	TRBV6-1	TGTGCCAGCAGTAACCCCGGGACTAGCGGGAGGACCCAGTACTTC	CASSNPGTSGRTQYF
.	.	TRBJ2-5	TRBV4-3	TGCGCCAGCAGCCAAGATCGCGGGTTGAAGACCCAGTACTTC	CASSQDRGLKTQYF
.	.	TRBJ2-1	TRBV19	TGTGCCAGTAGTATAGGCGGGTGGGTTTACAATGAGCAGTTCTTC	CASSIGGWVYNEQFF
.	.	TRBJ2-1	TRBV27	TGTGCCAGCAGTTTTCAGCGGACCTCCTACAATGAGCAGTTCTTC	CASSFQRTSYNEQFF
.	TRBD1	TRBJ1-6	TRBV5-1	TGCGCCAGTTGTCGGGACAGGGATTCACCCCTCCACTTT	CASCRDRDSPLHF
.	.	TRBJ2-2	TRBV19	TGTGCCAGTAGTAAGGGGCCGGTCTGGACCGGGGAGCTGTTTTTT	CASSKGPVWTGELFF
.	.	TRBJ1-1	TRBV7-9	TGTGCCAGCAGCGTCCAGGTTCAGAACACTGAAGCTTTCTTT	CASSVQVQNTEAFF
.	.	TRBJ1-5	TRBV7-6	TGTGCCAGCAGCTCGGTCGGTCAGCCCCAGCATTTT	CASSSVGQPQHF
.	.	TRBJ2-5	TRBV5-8	TGTGCCAGCAGCCCGGGGACAACCCCCGAAGAGACCCAGTACTTC	CASSPGTTPEETQYF
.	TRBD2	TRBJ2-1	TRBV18	TGTGCCAGCTCACCGACTAGCGGGAGATACAATGAGCAGTTCTTC	CASSPTSGRYNEQFF
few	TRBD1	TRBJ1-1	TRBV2	TGTGCCAGCATTACAGGGGAGACTGAAGCTTTCTTT	CASITGETEAFF
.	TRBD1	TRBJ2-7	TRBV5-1	TGCGCCAGCAGCTTGGCCCTCACAGGGGGATCCTACGAGCAGTACTTC	CASSLALTGGSYEQYF
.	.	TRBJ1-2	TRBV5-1	TGCGCCAGCAGCTCCCCAGGGGACTCCTATGGCTACACCTTC	CASSSPGDSYGYTF
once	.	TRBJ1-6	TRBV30	TGTGCCTGGAGGAGAACGGACATCAATTCACCCCTCCACTTT	CAWRRTDINSPLHF
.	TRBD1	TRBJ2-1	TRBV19	TGTGCCAGTAGTATAGGCTTCATACAGGGGGCAAGTCTTTCCGATGAGCAGTTCTTC	CASSIGFIQGASLSDEQFF
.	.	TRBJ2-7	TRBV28	TGTGCCAGCAGTTCCCCCCACCTTGCGGACGAGCAGTACTTC	CASSSPHLADEQYF
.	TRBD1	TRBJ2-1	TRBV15	TGTGCCACCAGCAGCGATAGGGGACAGGGCTTTGAGCAGTTCTTC	CATSSDRGQGFEQFF